One sample yielded the 28 T cell receptor beta chains listed below, sequenced in a study of OX40 agonist ivuxolimab in advanced cancers. Sequencing was performed with immunoSEQ multiplex PCR; in TCRdb, only in-frame clones are kept and a portion is missing. The sample lists some 86,000 clones, around 90% occurring once. Here the sequenced sample was CD4+ or CD8+ T cells sorted from blood, taken in a trial of the OX40 agonist ivuxolimab. Receptor source: an adult with an advanced solid tumor such as melanoma, head and neck, liver or kidney cancer.

This chain uses TRBV7-3 with TRBJ2-1, with D hard to call. The CDR3 contains 17 residues. Germline assignment: CDR1 SGHTA and CDR2 FQGTGA. V was trimmed by 4 bases and J by 3 bases, leaving 19 bases between them. CDR3 nucleotide sequence: TGTGCCAGCAGCTCCGGAACCGGCCAACATTACTACAATGAGCAGTTCTTC. It encodes CASSSGTGQHYYNEQFF.

The chain employs TRBV18 and TRBJ1-3; no reliable D call. Trimming cost V 3 bases and J 4 bases, with 16 bases left between them. CDR3 length: 16 residues. Germline CDR1 and CDR2: KGHSH and LQKENI. The CDR3 region is CASSPSGVFIGNTIYF. The CDR3 bases are TGTGCCAGCTCACCCTCCGGGGTTTTCATCGGAAACACCATATATTTT. Complete variable domain (other parts from reference TRBV18 and TRBJ1-3): NAGVMQNPRHLVRRRGQEARLRCSPMKGHSHVYWYRQLPEEGLKFMVYLQKENIIDESGMPKERFSAEFPKEGPSILRIQQVVRGDSAAYFCASSPSGVFIGNTIYFGEGSWLTVV.

The chain couples TRBV2 to TRBJ2-7; the match to TRBD2 covers 10 bases. CDR3 length: 16 amino acids. Trimming took 7 bases from V and 2 from J; bases not matched to a gene: 11. Germline CDR1 and CDR2: SNHLY and FYNNEI. The CDR3 is CASTRTSGRETYEQYF. The CDR3 DNA follows: TGTGCCAGCACCCGGACTAGCGGACGAGAAACCTACGAGCAGTACTTC.

The gene calls are TRBV28 and TRBJ2-6; D call uncertain. The CDR3 spans 16 residues. In germline, CDR1 is MDHEN, CDR2 SYDVKM. With 6 bases removed from V and 0 bases from J, the gap between germline ends came to 12 bases. The CDR3 sequence: CASRVSSISGANVLTF. The CDR3 DNA reads TGTGCCAGCAGAGTGTCGTCCATCTCTGGGGCCAACGTCCTGACTTTC. The whole variable domain, remainder taken from reference TRBV28 and TRBJ2-6, is DVKVTQSSRYLVKRTGEKVFLECVQDMDHENMFWYRQDPGLGLRLIYFSYDVKMKEKGDIPEGYSVSREKKERFSLILESASTNQTSMYLCASRVSSISGANVLTFGAGSRLTVL.

The chain couples TRBV28 to TRBJ2-7; D unclear. This CDR3 has 13 residues. The V gene lost 7 bases and the J gene lost 3 bases, with 13 bases spanning the gap. Germline CDR1 is MDHEN and CDR2 is SYDVKM. The CDR3 sequence: CASTPPSHYEQYF. The CDR3 DNA sequence: TGTGCCAGCACCCCTCCTTCGCACTACGAGCAGTACTTC.

This rearrangement joins TRBV9 to TRBJ2-3, with TRBD2 matching 8 bases. Trimming removed 0 bases from V and 5 bases from J; junction bases left unmatched: 8. Per the germline V gene, CDR1 is SGDLS and CDR2 is YYNGEE. The length of the CDR3 is 16 residues. CDR3 amino acids: CASSVVGSGNRDTQYF. In DNA, the CDR3 is TGTGCCAGCAGCGTAGTTGGTAGCGGGAATCGAGATACGCAGTATTTT.

This chain links TRBV5-1 with TRBJ2-5; 8 bases are shared with TRBD2. CDR3 length: 16 amino acids. Germline-derived CDR1 and CDR2 are SGHRS and YFSETQ. The V gene end was trimmed by 2 bases and the J gene end by 5 bases; junction bases not matched to a gene: 11. The CDR3 DNA reads TGCGCCAGCAGCTTTGGGGCGGGGGGCCGTCGGGAGACCCAGTACTTC. Residues: CASSFGAGGRRETQYF.

The rearrangement uses TRBV28 and TRBJ2-1; 8 positions match TRBD2. There are 15 residues in the CDR3. Germline loops: CDR1 MDHEN, CDR2 SYDVKM. Losses at the gene ends were 5 bases for V and 7 bases for J; bases not matched to a gene: 10. Here the CDR3 reads CASSAPGGPRNEQFF. The DNA of the CDR3 is TGTGCCAGCAGTGCCCCGGGAGGGCCTCGGAATGAGCAGTTCTTC.

V and J are TRBV19 and TRBJ2-2; TRBD1 matches at 7 bases. Germline-derived CDR1 and CDR2 are LNHDA and SQIVND (reference sequence). This CDR3 has 14 residues. The trim removed 4 bases at V and 5 bases at J, leaving 4 bases unmatched. The CDR3 DNA reads as TGTGCCAGTAGTAGCAGGGGGAGAACCGGGGAGCTGTTTTTT. It translates to CASSSRGRTGELFF.

This clone was picked up one time. The DNA of the CDR3 is TGTGCCAGCAGCTTGGGCCGACAGGGGGCTTACACTGAAGCTTTCTTT. Translation: CASSLGRQGAYTEAFF. The rearrangement uses TRBV5-4 and TRBJ1-1, with TRBD1 matching 10 bases. The V gene's germline CDR1 is SGHNT and CDR2 YYREEE (reference sequence). V trimming: 0 bases; J trimming: 3 bases; junction bases outside the gene matches: 5. This CDR3 contains 16 residues.

The rearrangement links TRBV4-2 to TRBJ2-5; 9 positions match TRBD2. The junction had 12 bases not matched to a gene; V was cut back by 5 bases and J by 5 bases. The germline gives CDR1 LGHNA, CDR2 YNFKEQ. There are 16 residues in the CDR3. CDR3: CASSLQGLAGFETQYF. The CDR3 region has the DNA TGTGCCAGCAGCTTGCAGGGCCTAGCGGGATTCGAGACCCAGTACTTC.

This rearrangement joins TRBV18 to TRBJ2-7, with 9 positions matching TRBD1. CDR3 length: 15 amino acids. J lost 2 bases, V lost 3 bases, and 5 bases had no gene match. Germline V gene lookup returns CDR1 KGHSH and CDR2 LQKENI. In DNA, the CDR3 is TGTGCCAGCTCACCTGGACAGGGGACTACCTACGAGCAGTACTTC. Its translation is CASSPGQGTTYEQYF. The complete variable domain, with remaining parts taken from reference TRBV18 and TRBJ2-7, reads NAGVMQNPRHLVRRRGQEARLRCSPMKGHSHVYWYRQLPEEGLKFMVYLQKENIIDESGMPKERFSAEFPKEGPSILRIQQVVRGDSAAYFCASSPGQGTTYEQYFGPGTRLTVT.

The chain uses TRBV15 and TRBJ1-2; no definite D call. This CDR3 region has 14 residues. Germline lookup yields CDR1 LNHNV and CDR2 YYDKDF (reference sequence). V was shortened by 0 bases and J by 5 bases, with 10 bases between the two germline ends. CDR3 sequence reads: CATSRDRMAYGYTF. CDR3 coding DNA: TGTGCCACCAGCAGAGATCGAATGGCGTATGGCTACACCTTC.

This clone has just a few counts. The J gene is TRBJ2-2, the V gene TRBV9; 9 bases match TRBD1. V lost 3 bases, J lost 3 bases, and 9 bases stayed unmatched. CDR3 length equals 17 residues. From germline, CDR1 is SGDLS and CDR2 YYNGEE. The CDR3 region has the DNA TGTGCCAGCAGCGGAGGACAGGGGAGGCGGTACACCGGGGAGCTGTTTTTT. Protein: CASSGGQGRRYTGELFF.

The J gene is TRBJ2-1, the V gene TRBV7-9; possibly TRBD1 for D (5 bases). V was pared by 5 bases and J by 5 bases, with 10 bases between. This CDR3 is 13 amino acids long. In germline, CDR1 is SEHNR, CDR2 FQNEAQ (reference sequence). The DNA of the CDR3 is TGTGCCAGCAGCCTTGGACACAACAATGAGCAGTTCTTC. This sequence encodes CASSLGHNNEQFF.

The rearrangement uses TRBV5-4 and TRBJ2-5; TRBD1 matches 7 bases. CDR1 is SGHNT and CDR2 is YYREEE in the germline V gene (reference sequence). J lost 4 bases, V lost 0 bases, and 12 bases had no gene match. The CDR3 is made up of 17 amino acids. The CDR3 nucleotides are TGTGCCAGCAGCTTGGGCTTAAGGGGGCGAGGAGGAGAGACCCAGTACTTC. This translates into CASSLGLRGRGGETQYF.

The V call is TRBV19, the J call TRBJ1-4; D not resolved. Germline CDR1 LNHDA, CDR2 SQIVND (reference sequence). V was cut by 5 bases and J by 0 bases, with 10 bases left in between. The CDR3 has 15 amino acids. CDR3 loop: CASSLAVATNEKLFF. In DNA form, the CDR3 reads TGTGCCAGTAGTTTGGCAGTTGCAACTAATGAAAAACTGTTTTTT.

This clone was counted once. CDR3 sequence (DNA): TGTGCCAGTAGCGGGACAGGTAGGCAGGACGAGCAGTACTTC. Amino acids: CASSGTGRQDEQYF. J is TRBJ2-5 and V is TRBV19; 8 bases are shared with TRBD1. Near its end, the DNA agrees better with TRBJ2-7, so the J call may be wrong. The CDR3 consists of 14 residues. Germline-derived CDR1 and CDR2 are LNHDA and SQIVND (reference sequence).

The chain couples TRBV18 to TRBJ2-2, with 9 bases that match TRBD1. CDR1 KGHSH and CDR2 LQKENI come from the germline V gene. With 4 bases clipped from V and 7 bases from J, the junction kept 10 bases outside the gene matches. The CDR3 covers 16 residues. Here the CDR3 DNA reads TGTGCCAGCTCACTACCAAACAGGGGGCGAATCGGGGAGCTGTTTTTT. It is translated as CASSLPNRGRIGELFF.

This sequence joins TRBV5-1 and TRBJ2-7; 8 bases fit TRBD2. The ends lost 1 base at V and 5 bases at J; junction bases unmatched: 5. Germline values: CDR1 SGHRS, CDR2 YFSETQ. The CDR3 runs to 14 residues. This CDR3 reads CASSLPAGVNEQYF. DNA for the CDR3: TGCGCCAGCAGCTTGCCAGCGGGAGTGAACGAGCAGTACTTC.

This clone came up a few times. The rearrangement uses TRBV20-1 and TRBJ1-1; no clear D gene. This CDR3 is 11 amino acids long. V lost 6 bases and J 5 bases, leaving 10 bases between the germline ends. Germline CDR1 DFQATT, CDR2 SNEGSKA (reference sequence). As DNA, the CDR3 is TGCAGTGCCGTAAGTTGGACTGAAGCTTTCTTT. Residues: CSAVSWTEAFF.

The gene calls are TRBV6-4 and TRBJ2-1; D may correspond to TRBD1 or TRBD2 (6 bases each). V lost 6 bases to trimming and J lost 6 bases, with 12 bases between them. The germline V gene has CDR1 MRHNA and CDR2 SNTAGT. CDR3 length equals 13 residues. The CDR3 DNA sequence: TGTGCCAGCAGAGGGGGGCTTGGCAATGAGCAGTTCTTC. Protein: CASRGGLGNEQFF.

The chain employs TRBV30 and TRBJ1-1; D call uncertain. The ends were cut back, 0 bases at V and 1 base at J, with 6 bases in the middle. This CDR3 contains 13 residues. Germline V gene data show CDR1 as GTSNPN and CDR2 as SVGIG (reference sequence). The CDR3 sequence is CAWSVNGNTEAFF. The CDR3 DNA follows: TGTGCCTGGAGTGTTAATGGGAACACTGAAGCTTTCTTT.

V usage is TRBV5-1 and J usage is TRBJ2-7; D is perhaps TRBD1 (5 bases). Trimming shortened V by 0 bases and J by 5 bases, and 12 bases separated the two germline ends. The germline CDR1 and CDR2 sequences are SGHRS and YFSETQ. This CDR3 spans 14 amino acids. The CDR3 bases are TGCGCCAGCAGCTTGGGCCACAGGTCTGACGAGCAGTACTTC. As protein: CASSLGHRSDEQYF.

The chain has TRBV6-9 and TRBJ2-5; possible D gene TRBD2, 5 bases. The CDR3 extends over 16 amino acids. Germline V lookup: CDR1 MNHGY, CDR2 SVAAGI. Trimming removed 4 bases from V and 3 bases from J, with 18 bases in between. CDR3: CASSFRREPREETQYF. In DNA form, the CDR3 reads TGTGCCAGCAGTTTCCGACGGGAACCCCGGGAAGAGACCCAGTACTTC.

The chain combines TRBV6-6 with TRBJ2-5; a possible D gene is TRBD2 (6 bases). V was shortened by 5 bases and J by 5 bases, with 15 bases between the two germline ends. This CDR3 comprises 14 residues. The germline V gene has CDR1 MNHNY and CDR2 SVGAGI (reference sequence). CDR3: CASSGTFWMETQYF. The CDR3 region has the DNA TGTGCCAGCAGTGGGACTTTCTGGATGGAGACCCAGTACTTC.

The J gene is TRBJ2-7, the V gene TRBV30, with D unresolved. V was clipped by 3 bases and J by 0 bases, with 6 bases between them. CDR1 GTSNPN and CDR2 SVGIG come from the germline V gene (reference sequence). The CDR3 is made up of 12 amino acids. The CDR3 nucleotides are TGTGCCTGGAGGAAGAGCTCCTACGAGCAGTACTTC. Residues: CAWRKSSYEQYF.

Only one count was recorded for this clone. The V call is TRBV10-3, the J call TRBJ2-7; D possibly corresponds to TRBD1 (5 bases). Trimming cost V 11 bases and J 3 bases, with 17 bases left between them. Germline CDR1 ENHRY, CDR2 SYGVKD. This CDR3 has 13 amino acids. The CDR3 DNA sequence: TGTGCCGCTCAGCCCGCAGGGAACTACGAGCAGTACTTC. Protein: CAAQPAGNYEQYF.